The 5 T cell receptor beta chains below were found in one sample sequenced in a study of blood T cells in healthy people across ages. A J-beta primer mix and a sample-barcoded 5' primer were used in a second PCR of roughly 7 to 12 cycles. TCRdb reprocessed the 5' RACE reads via MiXCR and lists one record per CDR3 protein. The profile shows 500,000 to 550,000 distinct CDR3 sequences, 24% of them singletons. The same sample was also used in a study of T cells of mothers and their children.

Sequencing input: blood. These receptors originate from a boy between 10 and 17 years old in good health.

This clonotype turned up a few times. DNA for the CDR3: TGCGCCAGCAGCTTTCCCGGGACAGGGTACGAGCAGTACTTC. Protein: CASSFPGTGYEQYF. V usage is TRBV5-1 and J usage is TRBJ2-7; 9 bases agree with TRBD1. With V trimmed by 2 bases and J by 4 bases, 4 bases remained unmatched. This CDR3 comprises 14 residues. Per germline, CDR1 SGHRS and CDR2 YFSETQ.

This clonotype showed up just a few times. A read error may account for a junction end that differs from germline. The V gene is TRBV5-1, the J gene TRBJ2-5; TRBD2 is a possible D gene (6 bases). Germline loops: CDR1 SGHRS, CDR2 YFSETQ. This CDR3 has 15 residues. The DNA of the CDR3 is TGCGCCGGCAGCCGCGGGACCGGGACGGAAGAGACCCAGTACTTC. This translates into CAGSRGTGTEETQYF.

Written as DNA, the CDR3 is TGTGCCAGCAGAGCTAGCACAGGGTACGATAATTCACCCCTCCACTTT. Translation gives CASRASTGYDNSPLHF. The chain employs TRBV28 and TRBJ1-6; tentatively, D is TRBD1 (6 bases). Deletions cut 6 bases from V and 5 bases from J, with 17 bases between. The CDR3 is 16 amino acids. The germline CDR1 and CDR2 sequences are MDHEN and SYDVKM.

The chain joins TRBV25-1 to TRBJ1-2; 8 bases match TRBD1. Germline loops: CDR1 MGHDK, CDR2 SYGVNS. The length of the CDR3 is 18 residues. The V segment lost 4 bases and the J segment 3 bases; nucleotides outside the gene matches: 16. The CDR3 sequence is CASSATPDRTGMDYGYTF. CDR3 sequence (DNA): TGTGCCAGCAGTGCAACCCCGGACCGGACAGGGATGGACTATGGCTACACCTTC.

The chain has TRBV5-6 and TRBJ2-5; D remains unclear. The assigned J gene may be wrong: the sequence end matches TRBJ2-7 better. CDR3 length: 12 amino acids. Per germline, CDR1 SGHDT and CDR2 YYEEEE. The CDR3 protein is CASSWSKYEQYF. CDR3 DNA sequence: TGTGCCAGCAGCTGGTCCAAGTACGAGCAGTACTTC.